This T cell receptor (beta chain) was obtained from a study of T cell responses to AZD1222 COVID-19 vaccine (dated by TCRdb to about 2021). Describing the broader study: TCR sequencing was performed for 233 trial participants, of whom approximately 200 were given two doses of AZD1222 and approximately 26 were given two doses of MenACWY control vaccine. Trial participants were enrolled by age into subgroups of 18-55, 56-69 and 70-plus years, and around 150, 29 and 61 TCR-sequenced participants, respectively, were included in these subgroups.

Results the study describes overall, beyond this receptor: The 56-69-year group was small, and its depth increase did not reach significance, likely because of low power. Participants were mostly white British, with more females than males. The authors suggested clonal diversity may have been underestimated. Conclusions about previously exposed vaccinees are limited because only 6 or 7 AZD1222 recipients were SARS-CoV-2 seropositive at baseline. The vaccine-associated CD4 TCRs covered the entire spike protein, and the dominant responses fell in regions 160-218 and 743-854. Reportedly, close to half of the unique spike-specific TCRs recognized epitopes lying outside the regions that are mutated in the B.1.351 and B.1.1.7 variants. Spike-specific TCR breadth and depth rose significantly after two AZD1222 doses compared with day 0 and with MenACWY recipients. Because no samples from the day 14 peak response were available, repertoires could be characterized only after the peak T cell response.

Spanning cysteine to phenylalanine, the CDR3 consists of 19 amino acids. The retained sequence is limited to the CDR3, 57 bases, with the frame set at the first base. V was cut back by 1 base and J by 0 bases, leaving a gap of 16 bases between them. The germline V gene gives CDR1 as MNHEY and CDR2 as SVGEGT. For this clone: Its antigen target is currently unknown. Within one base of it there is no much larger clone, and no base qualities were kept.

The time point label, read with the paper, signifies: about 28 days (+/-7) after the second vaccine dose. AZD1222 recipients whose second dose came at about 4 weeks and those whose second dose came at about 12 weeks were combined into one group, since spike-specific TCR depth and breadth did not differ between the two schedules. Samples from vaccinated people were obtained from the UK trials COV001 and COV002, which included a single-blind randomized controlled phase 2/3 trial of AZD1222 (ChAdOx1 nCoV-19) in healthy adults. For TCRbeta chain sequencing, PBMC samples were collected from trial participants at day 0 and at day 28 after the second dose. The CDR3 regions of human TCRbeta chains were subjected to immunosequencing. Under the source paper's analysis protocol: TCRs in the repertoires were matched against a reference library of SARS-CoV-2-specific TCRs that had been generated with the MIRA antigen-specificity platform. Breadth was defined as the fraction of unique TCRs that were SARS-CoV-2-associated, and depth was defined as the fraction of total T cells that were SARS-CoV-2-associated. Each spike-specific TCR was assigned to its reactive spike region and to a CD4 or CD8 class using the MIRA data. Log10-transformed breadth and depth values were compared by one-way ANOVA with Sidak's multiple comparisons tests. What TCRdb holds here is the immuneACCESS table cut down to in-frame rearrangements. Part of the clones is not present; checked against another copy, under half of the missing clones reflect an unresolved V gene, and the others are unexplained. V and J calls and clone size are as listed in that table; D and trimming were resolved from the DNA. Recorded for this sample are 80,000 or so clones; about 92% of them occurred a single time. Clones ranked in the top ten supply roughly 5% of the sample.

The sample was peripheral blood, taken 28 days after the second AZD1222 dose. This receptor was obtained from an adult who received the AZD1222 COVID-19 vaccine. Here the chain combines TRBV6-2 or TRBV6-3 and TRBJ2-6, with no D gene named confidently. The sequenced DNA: TGTGCCAGCAGTTACTTTAGTGGGTCGCCCCACTCTGGGGCCAACGTCCTGACTTTC. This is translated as CASSYFSGSPHSGANVLTF.